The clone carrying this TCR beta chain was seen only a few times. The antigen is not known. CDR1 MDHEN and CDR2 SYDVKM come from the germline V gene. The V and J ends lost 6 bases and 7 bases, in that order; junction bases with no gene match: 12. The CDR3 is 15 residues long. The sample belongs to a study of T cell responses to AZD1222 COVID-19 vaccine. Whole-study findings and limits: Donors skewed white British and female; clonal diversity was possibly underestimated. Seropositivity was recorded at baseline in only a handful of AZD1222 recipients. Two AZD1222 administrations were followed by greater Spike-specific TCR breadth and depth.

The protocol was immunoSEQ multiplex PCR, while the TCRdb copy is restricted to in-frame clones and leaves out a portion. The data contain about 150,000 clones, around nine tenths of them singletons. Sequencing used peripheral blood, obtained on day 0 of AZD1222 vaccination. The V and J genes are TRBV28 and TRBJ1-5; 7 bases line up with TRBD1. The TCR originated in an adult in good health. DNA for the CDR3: TGTGCCAGCAGCTTGAACAGGGGTTTTTTACAGCCCCAGCATTTT. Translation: CASSLNRGFLQPQHF. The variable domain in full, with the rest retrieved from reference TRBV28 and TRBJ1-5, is DVKVTQSSRYLVKRTGEKVFLECVQDMDHENMFWYRQDPGLGLRLIYFSYDVKMKEKGDIPEGYSVSREKKERFSLILESASTNQTSMYLCASSLNRGFLQPQHFGDGTRLSIL.